The rows below give T cell receptor beta chains drawn from one sample of a study of spatial heterogeneity in lung cancer. TCRdb passed the 5' RACE reads through MiXCR, listing each CDR3 protein once. The sample records some 15,000 distinct CDR3 sequences, under 7.5% being singletons. Sequenced material: lung tumor tissue, taken at surgery. The receptor set was obtained from a male donor with early-stage non-small cell lung cancer. Each CDR3 is given without its conserved first and last residue.

TRBV6-2/TRBV6-3	TRBJ2-2	ASRAEGGELF
TRBV7-8	TRBJ1-3	ASSSLNPGNTIY
TRBV18	TRBJ1-4	ASSRLGNEKLF
TRBV2	TRBJ2-3	ASIEVEGMDSDTQY
TRBV2	TRBJ2-7	ASRVGLAGAYEQY
TRBV7-6	TRBJ2-5	ASSLGVGLETQY
TRBV6-5	TRBJ1-1	ASRRQGATEAF
TRBV7-2	TRBJ2-5	ASSVDPRETQY
TRBV20-1	TRBJ2-3	SAQILLAGFEDTQY
TRBV29-1	TRBJ1-2	SVGQGSLYYYGYT
TRBV20-1	TRBJ2-5	SARSRGGAGETQY
TRBV11-2	TRBJ2-2	ASSFSLGQGESGELF
TRBV20-1	TRBJ2-7	SAQGDGYYEQY
TRBV20-1	TRBJ2-1	SASLAARNNEQF
TRBV5-1	TRBJ1-1	ASSRGTGPITTEAF
TRBV11-3	TRBJ2-1	ASSLGGANNEQF
TRBV20-1	TRBJ1-6	SARPRQAGSPLH
TRBV5-4	TRBJ2-1	ASSLGVIYNEQF
TRBV2	TRBJ2-1	ASITYGRGNEQF
TRBV2	TRBJ2-1	ASSEGSGGGNEQF